The rows below give T cell receptor beta chains drawn from one sample of a study of T cell repertoires in cytomegalovirus infection. TCRdb analysed the reads with MiXCR anew, one entry per CDR3 protein. Here the sample spans some 440,000 distinct CDR3 sequences, about a third being singletons. The sequencing input was PBMCs. The receptors were gathered from a human donor in good health (CMV status not recorded). Some clones in this sample may be carry-over from other donors' samples. Each CDR3 is given with its conserved first and last residue. The D gene is left open where the match is weak. Expanded clones are given a class, and other clones once, few, many or no size at all.

J gene: TRBJ1-5; D gene: -; clone size: -; V gene: TRBV20-1; CDR3 DNA: TGCAGTGCTAGAGTTTTTACAGATAGCAATCAGCCCCAGCATTTT; CDR3 protein: CSARVFTDSNQPQHF
J gene: TRBJ1-3; D gene: -; clone size: many; V gene: TRBV7-2; CDR3 DNA: TGTGCCAGCAGCCGTGATAACCTGGGCGACACCATATATTTT; CDR3 protein: CASSRDNLGDTIYF
J gene: TRBJ2-7; D gene: TRBD1; clone size: -; V gene: TRBV28; CDR3 DNA: TGTGCCATCAGTTCGTTCTCTGGGACAGGGGCAACACGCGAGCAGTACTTC; CDR3 protein: CAISSFSGTGATREQYF
J gene: TRBJ1-2; D gene: -; clone size: -; V gene: TRBV5-1; CDR3 DNA: TGCGCCAGCAGCTTGGGGGGCGATGATGGCTACACCTTC; CDR3 protein: CASSLGGDDGYTF
J gene: TRBJ1-1; D gene: TRBD1; clone size: -; V gene: TRBV7-6; CDR3 DNA: TGTGCCAGCAGATTGTCGATGGGACAGCTTTCCACTGAAGCTTTCTTT; CDR3 protein: CASRLSMGQLSTEAFF
J gene: TRBJ2-5; D gene: TRBD2; clone size: -; V gene: TRBV7-8; CDR3 DNA: TGTGTCAGCAGCTCCTCGGGACTAGCGGGGGGACTCTCAGATGGGGAGACCCAGTACTTC; CDR3 protein: CVSSSSGLAGGLSDGETQYF
J gene: TRBJ2-5; D gene: -; clone size: -; V gene: TRBV4-1; CDR3 DNA: TGCGCCAGCAGCCAAGATCAAGCGGAACAAGAGACCCAGTACTTC; CDR3 protein: CASSQDQAEQETQYF
J gene: TRBJ2-3; D gene: TRBD1; clone size: few; V gene: TRBV7-9; CDR3 DNA: TGTGCCAGCAGCTTCGCTACGGGACAGGGTACTTACACAGATACGCAGTATTTT; CDR3 protein: CASSFATGQGTYTDTQYF
J gene: TRBJ2-5; D gene: TRBD1; clone size: few; V gene: TRBV10-3; CDR3 DNA: TGTGCCATCAGTGAGTCAGGGGGCGACGAGACCCAGTACTTC; CDR3 protein: CAISESGGDETQYF
J gene: TRBJ2-7; D gene: TRBD1; clone size: -; V gene: TRBV6-8; CDR3 DNA: TGTGCCAGCAGTTACGGGACAGGCAACTACGAGCAGTACTTC; CDR3 protein: CASSYGTGNYEQYF
J gene: TRBJ2-7; D gene: -; clone size: -; V gene: TRBV3-1; CDR3 DNA: TGTGCCAGCAGTACAACCGGGACATCCCTCGAGCAGTACTTC; CDR3 protein: CASSTTGTSLEQYF
J gene: TRBJ1-2; D gene: TRBD1; clone size: -; V gene: TRBV7-9; CDR3 DNA: TGTGCCAGCCATGGCGGGACAGGGGATTTACGAGGCTACACCTTC; CDR3 protein: CASHGGTGDLRGYTF
J gene: TRBJ2-7; D gene: TRBD2; clone size: few; V gene: TRBV19; CDR3 DNA: TGTGCCAGTTCCAGTCTAGCGGGGCTTGCCGAGCAGTACTTC; CDR3 protein: CASSSLAGLAEQYF
J gene: TRBJ2-1; D gene: -; clone size: -; V gene: TRBV24-1; CDR3 DNA: TGTGCCACCAGTGCTACCGGGTACGATGAGCAGTTCTTC; CDR3 protein: CATSATGYDEQFF